This T cell receptor (beta chain) was obtained from a study of cytomegalovirus exposure and HLA in healthy donors. V was shortened by 5 bases and J by 2 bases, with 10 bases between the two germline ends. The CDR3 runs to 15 residues. Germline V gives CDR1 SGHAT, CDR2 FQNNGV. Both 60 Vbeta primers and 13 Jbeta primers went into the PCR. TCRdb keeps only in-frame clones here, not all; method: immunoSEQ multiplex PCR. The data hold around 200,000 clones, with 55% to 65% observed a single time. The sample taken for sequencing was PBMCs. The chain uses TRBV11-2 and TRBJ1-6, with a weak D call TRBD1 (5 bases). This TCR derives from a man aged 40-49 years in good health and CMV-seronegative. CDR3 in DNA: TGTGCCAGCAGCCCCCGGGGGACCTATAATTCACCCCTCCACTTT. This codes for CASSPRGTYNSPLHF.